These 29 T cell receptor delta chains were sequenced from one sample in a study of γδ T cells in repeated Plasmodium falciparum infection. TCRdb re-called clones from the multiplex PCR reads using CATT. The data contain 85,000 to 95,000 delta-chain clones, roughly 1.4% of them seen just once; the ten biggest clones take up about 10%. Flow sorting of PBMC yielded separate Vgamma9/Vdelta2+ and Vdelta2-negative gammadelta T cell populations for bulk repertoire analysis. The sequenced material came from gamma-delta T cells from blood. The source of these receptors is a pool of human donors (malaria-infected and uninfected, not separated).

This clone has only a few counts. TCRdb pairs this DNA with a much larger clone's protein that differs at residue 5, likely a read error; the protein shown was translated from the DNA. The V call is TRDV1, the J call TRDJ1, with 8 bases that match TRDD2. CDR3 length equals 13 residues. The germline V gene encodes CDR1 TSWWSYY and CDR2 QGS. The CDR3: CALGKLPTGVLIF. Written as DNA, the CDR3 is TGTGCTCTTGGGAAACTTCCTACCGGTGTACTCATCTTT.

The table lists this clone with a few counts. The mismatch at residue 3 between this DNA's translation and the TCRdb protein of a much larger clone likely reflects a read error; the protein shown is translated from the DNA. This chain connects TRDV1 to TRDJ1; TRDD3 agrees at 7 bases. No J gene was available from TCRdb, and it was assigned here by a germline match of the DNA. Per germline, CDR1 TSWWSYY and CDR2 QGS. The CDR3 is 16 residues long. CDR3 nucleotide sequence: TGTGCTCCTGGGGGCCGCTCCGCTTTCCACACCGATAAACTCATCTTT. It translates to CAPGGRSAFHTDKLIF.

This clone was found many times. At the DNA level, this CDR3 is encoded by other sequences in the same sample as well. The chain carries TRDV1 and TRDJ1; D ambiguous. Trimming cost V 0 bases and J 7 bases, with 15 bases left between them. The CDR3 has 15 amino acids. CDR1 and CDR2 from the germline V gene are TSWWSYY and QGS. The CDR3 spells CALGELKARPSKLIF. The CDR3 coding sequence is TGTGCTCTTGGGGAACTGAAAGCCCGTCCAAGTAAACTCATCTTT.

About this clone itself: TCRdb shows a much larger clone's protein in place of this DNA's translation, and the two differ at residue 11, likely through a read error; the protein shown is translated from the DNA. The rearrangement joins TRDV2 to TRDJ3; TRDD3 aligns across 9 bases. The germline V gene encodes CDR1 GEAIGNYY and CDR2 EKD. The ends lost 4 bases at V and 0 bases at J; junction bases unmatched: 24. This CDR3 comprises 24 residues. CDR3 sequence (DNA): TGTGCCTGTGAAAAAGGGGGTACTGGGGGACACGCGATAACCAGCTCCTGGGACACCCGACAGATGTTTTTC. It translates to CACEKGGTGGHAITSSWDTRQMFF.

By its share, this clone is medium-sized. This same CDR3 is encoded by further DNA sequences in the sample. The rearrangement joins TRDV2 to TRDJ1; D is uncertain. Deletions cut 0 bases from V and 1 base from J, with 11 bases between. The CDR3 runs to 15 residues. Looked up from germline, CDR1 is GEAIGNYY and CDR2 is EKD. CDR3 sequence reads: CACDTVGTSTDKLIF. As DNA, the CDR3 is TGTGCCTGTGACACCGTTGGGACGAGCACCGATAAACTCATCTTT.

For this clone: The DNA is omitted, as the CDR3 cannot be located on it reliably, and the CDR3 follows TCRdb's listing. The V segment is TRAV29/DV5, and no J call was made; the D call of TRDD3 is as the table states it, not checked on the DNA. The germline gives CDR1 NSMFDY, CDR2 ISSIKDK. The CDR3 extends over 17 residues, inclusive of both ends. The CDR3 sequence is CSVLLCPWVQRTDKLIF.

This clone was observed a few times. The chain combines TRDV1 with TRDJ1; 9 bases agree with TRDD2. Assignment of the J gene here rests on matching the DNA to germline, because TCRdb gives none. Unmatched junction bases numbered 10, after V lost 3 bases and J lost 8 bases. Germline V lookup: CDR1 TSWWSYY, CDR2 QGS. The CDR3 totals 15 residues. The CDR3 coding sequence is TGTGCTCTTGGGGAGGGCCCCTTCCTACACGAGAAACTCATCTTT. Its translation is CALGEGPFLHEKLIF.

At least ten counts were recorded for this clone. TCRdb's protein for this DNA is that of a much larger clone and differs from the translation at residue 4, likely a read error; the protein shown is the DNA translation. The chain links TRDV2 to TRDJ1, with 9 positions matching TRDD3. CDR3 length: 16 residues. V shed 5 bases, J shed 0 bases, and the junction held 9 bases outside the gene matches. CDR1 is GEAIGNYY, CDR2 EKD, per germline. The CDR3 nucleotides are TGTGCCTGTGGCAAACTGGGGGAGCAATACACCGATAAACTCATCTTT. This translates into CACGKLGEQYTDKLIF.

Only a few counts were recorded for this clone. With a far larger clone one base away, a read error is the likely cause. The same CDR3 can be traced to other DNA sequences in this sample. The chain is built from TRDV1 and TRDJ1; D uncertain. Trimming pared 0 bases from V and 5 bases from J, leaving 4 bases between. CDR3 length equals 12 residues. Germline CDR1 and CDR2: TSWWSYY and QGS. The CDR3 region has the DNA TGTGCTCTTGGGGAACTCACTGATAAACTCATCTTT. Amino acid sequence: CALGELTDKLIF.

This clone has just a few counts. This likely reflects a read error, since a far larger clone is one base away. In the same sample, other DNA sequences code for this CDR3. The rearrangement links TRDV2 to TRDJ3, with TRDD3 matching 9 bases. CDR3 length equals 17 residues. CDR1 and CDR2 (germline): GEAIGNYY, EKD. The CDR3 reads CACDTVGDSRDTRQMFF. CDR3 DNA sequence: TGTGCCTGTGACACGGTGGGGGATAGCCGGGACACCCGACAGATGTTTTTT.

This clone was counted at least ten times. This chain joins TRDV1 and TRDJ1; 8 nucleotides match TRDD3. TCRdb carries no J gene annotation; the J gene was assigned here by matching the DNA with germline. CDR1 is TSWWSYY and CDR2 is QGS in the germline V gene. Trimming cost V 3 bases and J 0 bases; bases outside gene matches: 6. CDR3 length: 16 amino acids. The CDR3 nucleotides are TGTGCTCTTGGGGACACAGGACTGGGGGACACCGATAAACTCATCTTT. This sequence encodes CALGDTGLGDTDKLIF.

This clone has only a few counts. TCRdb's protein for this DNA is that of a much larger clone and differs from the translation at residue 3, likely a read error; the protein shown is the DNA translation. The V and J genes are TRDV2 and TRDJ1; 9 nucleotides line up with TRDD3. The J gene, absent from TCRdb, was called here by matching the DNA to germline. The CDR3 runs 15 residues. Germline V gene lookup returns CDR1 GEAIGNYY and CDR2 EKD. The CDR3 protein is CAWDTVGDRADKLIF. DNA for the CDR3: TGTGCCTGGGACACCGTGGGGGATAGGGCCGATAAACTCATCTTT.

This clone came up a few times. The protein TCRdb lists belongs to a much larger clone and differs from this DNA's translation at residue 3, which points to a read error; the protein shown is made from the DNA. The chain combines TRAV38-2/DV8 with TRDJ1, with TRDD3 as a possible D gene (5 bases). The J gene comes from matching the DNA to germline here; TCRdb lacks it. This CDR3 spans 14 amino acids. From germline, CDR1 is TSESDYY and CDR2 QEAYKQQN. With 10 bases removed from V and 0 bases from J, the gap between germline ends came to 16 bases. The CDR3 DNA sequence: TGTGCTCATAAGACGTACTGGAACACCGATAAACTCATCTTT. It encodes CAHKTYWNTDKLIF.

At least ten counts were recorded for this clone. This chain connects TRDV1 to TRDJ1, with D maybe TRDD2 (7 bases). CDR1 is TSWWSYY, CDR2 QGS, per germline. Trimming took off 0 bases at V and 0 bases at J, with 32 bases between the two ends. The CDR3 covers 23 residues. CDR3 coding DNA: TGTGCTCTTGGGGAACTCCCCTTTCCTACTGGGCTGGGAACGTTGTGGTACACCGATAAACTCATCTTT. Encoded protein: CALGELPFPTGLGTLWYTDKLIF.

This clone was recorded at least ten times. The rearrangement links TRAV38-2/DV8 to TRDJ1; 10 positions agree with TRDD3. V shed 4 bases, J shed 0 bases, and the junction held 21 bases outside the gene matches. The CDR3 is 21 amino acids. CDR1 and CDR2 (germline): TSESDYY, QEAYKQQN. The CDR3 DNA reads TGTGCTTATAGGGGTCCCCCGTCGATTACTGGGGGATTTCCGTACACCGATAAACTCATCTTT. It specifies CAYRGPPSITGGFPYTDKLIF.

The sample holds many counts of this clone. The J gene is TRDJ1, the V gene TRDV1; D gene ambiguous. Matching the DNA to germline supplied the J gene, which TCRdb does not give. This CDR3 has 16 residues. Germline CDR1 is TSWWSYY and CDR2 is QGS. V shed 3 bases and J shed 0 bases, with 14 bases lying between them. In DNA form, the CDR3 reads TGTGCTCTTGGGGAGCCCCCTTGGACCTACACCGATAAACTCATCTTT. Translation: CALGEPPWTYTDKLIF.

The table lists this clone with a few counts. TCRdb's protein, taken from a much larger clone, differs from this DNA's translation at residue 3, likely owing to a read error; the protein displayed comes from the DNA. J is TRDJ1 and V is TRDV1; 9 positions match TRDD3. TCRdb gives no J gene; it was assigned here by matching the DNA to germline. This CDR3 is 22 amino acids long. Germline V gene sequence: CDR1 TSWWSYY, CDR2 QGS. The CDR3 region has the DNA TGTGCTCCTGGGGAATCGTCCCGGTACTGGGGGACTCGGACCCTCCACACCGATAAACTCATCTTT. Protein product: CAPGESSRYWGTRTLHTDKLIF.

With regard to this clone: The protein TCRdb lists belongs to a much larger clone and differs from this DNA's translation at residue 4, which points to a read error; the protein shown is made from the DNA. The CDR3 spells CACGLKAFLSTGGYPTDKLIF. The CDR3 DNA sequence: TGTGCCTGTGGCCTTAAGGCCTTCCTAAGTACTGGGGGATACCCCACCGATAAACTCATCTTT. V and J are TRDV2 and TRDJ1; TRDD3 aligns across 12 bases. Assignment of the J gene here rests on matching the DNA to germline, because TCRdb gives none. The V segment lost 5 bases and the J segment 1 base; nucleotides outside the gene matches: 22. The germline V gene has CDR1 GEAIGNYY and CDR2 EKD. CDR3 length: 21 residues.

Details on this clone: Translating this DNA gives a protein that differs at residue 17 from the TCRdb one, which belongs to a much larger clone; a read error is likely, and the protein shown is this translation. The J gene is TRDJ1, the V gene TRDV1, with TRDD3 identical over 7 bases. The J gene is absent in TCRdb and was assigned here via DNA matching to germline. Germline CDR1 TSWWSYY, CDR2 QGS. Trimming removed 4 bases from V and 2 bases from J; junction bases left unmatched: 34. The CDR3 has 24 amino acids. The CDR3 region is CALGVRGPPALNYWGLEGTDKLIF. CDR3 DNA sequence: TGTGCTCTTGGGGTCCGTGGCCCCCCGGCCCTGAACTACTGGGGCCTTGAGGGGACCGATAAACTCATCTTT.

This clone was picked up a small number of times. This sequence is one base from a far larger clone and is likely a read error. This sample also contains other DNA sequences that code for the same CDR3. The genes are TRDV2 and TRDJ1; 9 bases are a match to TRDD3. V lost 0 bases and J lost 8; bases outside the gene matches: 12. The germline gives CDR1 GEAIGNYY, CDR2 EKD. The CDR3 loop spans 16 amino acids. The CDR3 spells CACDTGPTGDTPKLIF. In DNA, the CDR3 is TGTGCCTGTGACACCGGTCCTACGGGGGATACACCCAAACTCATCTTT.

Remarks on this clone: The TCRdb protein, from a much larger clone, departs from this DNA's translation at residue 16, likely by read error; the protein shown derives from the DNA. The chain recombines TRDV1 with TRDJ1, with 7 bases lining up with TRDD3. The J gene was missing in TCRdb and was found by matching the end of the DNA to germline. This CDR3 contains 20 residues. Germline CDR1 is TSWWSYY and CDR2 is QGS. The chain's CDR3 is CALGELKSDWGLFYTNKLIF. The CDR3 bases are TGTGCTCTTGGGGAACTAAAGTCGGACTGGGGCCTTTTTTACACCAATAAACTCATCTTT.

Remarks on this clone: This may come from a read error, since a much larger clone is one base off. This chain links TRDV1 with TRDJ1; 9 nucleotides line up with TRDD3. The J gene, missing from TCRdb, was assigned here through DNA to germline matching. CDR1 and CDR2 (germline): TSWWSYY, QGS. V lost 7 bases to trimming and J lost 2 bases; unmatched junction nucleotides: 26. This CDR3 has 21 amino acids. The CDR3 DNA follows: TGTGCTCTTGAGGCCGGTCCCACCTCATCCAACTGGGGGACACCGACCGATAAACTCATCTTT. It translates to CALEAGPTSSNWGTPTDKLIF.

A note on this clone: This sequence is one base from a far larger clone and is likely a read error. The sample carries other DNA sequences with the same CDR3. The V call is TRDV2, the J call TRDJ1, with 13 bases aligning to TRDD3. Matching the DNA to germline supplied the J gene, which TCRdb does not give. The germline V gene encodes CDR1 GEAIGNYY and CDR2 EKD. The CDR3 is 15 amino acids. Trimming removed 3 bases from V and 7 bases from J; junction bases left unmatched: 7. The CDR3 loop is CACDALLGDTLKLIF. The CDR3 DNA reads as TGTGCCTGTGACGCACTACTGGGGGATACGCTTAAACTCATCTTT.

On this clone: TCRdb has a much larger clone's protein, which differs at residue 9 from the translation of this DNA, likely because of a read error; what is shown is the protein translated from the DNA. J is TRDJ2 and V is TRDV2; 10 nucleotides align to TRDD3. Germline V CDR1 and CDR2: GEAIGNYY, EKD. The CDR3 loop spans 16 amino acids. V shed 0 bases, J shed 7 bases, and the junction held 7 bases outside the gene matches. CDR3 in DNA: TGTGCCTGTGACACCGGGGGATACGAGCGTAGAGCACAACTCTTCTTT. Its translation is CACDTGGYERRAQLFF.

This clone appeared many times. A far larger clone lies a single base away; this is likely a read error. Other DNA sequences in the sample encode the same CDR3. The genes are TRDV2 and TRDJ1; 8 bases are a match to TRDD3. The CDR3 consists of 17 residues. The germline V gene encodes CDR1 GEAIGNYY and CDR2 EKD. The CDR3 loop is CACDTLQGIPYTDKLIF. The CDR3 nucleotides are TGCGCCTGTGACACCCTCCAGGGGATACCTTACACCGATAAACTCATCTTT.

This clone has only a few counts. The mismatch at residue 12 between this DNA's translation and the TCRdb protein of a much larger clone likely reflects a read error; the protein shown is translated from the DNA. The chain links TRDV2 to TRDJ1; 7 bases fit TRDD3. CDR1 and CDR2 (germline): GEAIGNYY, EKD. V was pared by 3 bases and J by 4 bases, with 16 bases of the junction left unmatched. The CDR3 extends over 17 amino acids. The DNA of the CDR3 is TGTGCCTGTGACCTTCTCGCTGGGGGCCCGTACATCGATAAACTCATCTTT. Its translation is CACDLLAGGPYIDKLIF.

This clone was seen a few times. The TCRdb record carries a much larger clone's protein, which differs from this DNA's translation at residue 7; a read error is the likely cause, and the protein listed here is the DNA translation. The same CDR3 is also encoded by other DNA sequences in this sample. This rearrangement joins TRDV3 to TRDJ2; D is unresolved. Germline V gives CDR1 TVYSNPD, CDR2 GDNSRS (reference sequence). The CDR3 runs to 15 residues. The V end lost 1 base, the J end lost 5 bases, and 17 bases lay between the germline ends. This chain's CDR3 is CAFTFPSSLTAQLFF. The DNA of the CDR3 is TGTGCCTTTACATTTCCCTCCTCGTTAACAGCACAACTCTTCTTT.

This clone was observed at least ten times. TCRdb's protein for this DNA is that of a much larger clone and differs from the translation at residue 11, likely a read error; the protein shown is the DNA translation. This rearrangement joins TRDV1 to TRDJ1; 10 bases agree with TRDD3. Germline V lookup: CDR1 TSWWSYY, CDR2 QGS. The CDR3 consists of 18 residues. The J segment lost 7 bases and the V segment lost 0 bases, leaving 14 bases of the junction unmatched. In DNA form, the CDR3 reads TGTGCTCTTGGGGAACTGTCCTACTGGGGGATCCCCTATAGTAAACTCATCTTT. As protein: CALGELSYWGIPYSKLIF.

This clone was seen only a few times. A read error likely explains why the TCRdb protein, taken from a much larger clone, differs from this DNA's translation at residue 13; the protein shown is translated from the DNA. The chain employs TRDV1 and TRDJ1; 7 nucleotides agree with TRDD3. No J segment appears in TCRdb, so it was assigned here by matching the sequence to germline. The CDR3 spans 22 residues. After removal of 1 base from V and 3 bases from J, the junction contained 26 bases not matched to a gene. Germline values: CDR1 TSWWSYY, CDR2 QGS. CDR3 sequence reads: CALGEQSRWSGSHWGLPDKLIF. The CDR3 region has the DNA TGTGCTCTTGGGGAACAAAGTCGATGGTCGGGTTCACACTGGGGATTACCCGATAAACTCATCTTT.